This is a list of T cell receptor beta chains from one sample in a study of blood T cell repertoires in COVID-19. Sequencing used immunoSEQ multiplex PCR; TCRdb keeps in-frame clones, though not all of them. The repertoire holds roughly 200,000 clones, with about 81% as singletons. Sequenced input: peripheral blood. These receptors were obtained from a woman aged 55-75 years with COVID-19, enrolled during active disease. CDR3s include the opening cysteine and the closing phenylalanine or tryptophan. D genes are given only for firm matches. A clone size is listed for some rows: how often the clone was seen (once, few, many), or a class if it is expanded.

v_gene	d_gene	j_gene	abundance	CDR3nt	CDR3aa
TRBV30	-	TRBJ1-2	-	TGTGCCTGGAGTGACCTATATACTAACTATGGCTACACCTTC	CAWSDLYTNYGYTF
TRBV11-2	-	TRBJ2-5	-	TGTGCCAGCAGCTCGACAGAACAAGAGACCCAGTACTTC	CASSSTEQETQYF
TRBV3-1/TRBV3-2	TRBD1	TRBJ1-6	-	TGTGCCAGCAGCCAAGACCGCACAGGGGCACGGGAATCTATCGGGAATTCACCCCTCCACTTT	CASSQDRTGARESIGNSPLHF
TRBV7-2	-	TRBJ1-2	-	TGTGCCAGCAGTAAAAAAGTCCTCTCCAGGACAGAATCCTATGGCTACACCTTC	CASSKKVLSRTESYGYTF
TRBV28	TRBD1	TRBJ2-7	-	TGTGCCAGGGGACAGGGCTACGAGCAGTACTTC	CARGQGYEQYF
TRBV6-5	TRBD1	TRBJ1-2	-	TGTGCCAGCCAGAAAAGGACAGGGGAGGGCTATGGCTACACCTTC	CASQKRTGEGYGYTF
TRBV5-1	-	TRBJ1-6	-	TGCGCCAGCAGCTCACAGGGTCCGGAGAATTCACCCCTCCACTTT	CASSSQGPENSPLHF
TRBV18	TRBD1	TRBJ2-3	-	TGTGCCAGCTCACCACCGGGACAGGGGACCGCCGATACGCAGTATTTT	CASSPPGQGTADTQYF
TRBV6-5	-	TRBJ1-2	once	TGTGCCAGCAGTAAAACGGAGGGTCCGGGCGGCTACACCTTC	CASSKTEGPGGYTF
TRBV10-2	TRBD1	TRBJ1-6	-	TGCGCCAGCAGTGTGGGACAGTATAATTCACCCCTCCACTTT	CASSVGQYNSPLHF
TRBV28	TRBD2	TRBJ2-1	-	TGTGCCAGCAACCCCGTCGCCGCGGGACTATACAATGAGCAGTTCTTC	CASNPVAAGLYNEQFF
TRBV27	TRBD1	TRBJ2-2	-	TGTGCCAGCAGTACTCTGCAGGGGGTAAACACCGGGGAGCTGTTTTTT	CASSTLQGVNTGELFF
TRBV19	TRBD2	TRBJ2-5	-	TGTGCCAGTATGAGTAGCGGGGGGGACGAGACCCAGTACTTC	CASMSSGGDETQYF
TRBV7-9	-	TRBJ2-2	-	TGTGCCAGCAGCTTATCAGGGCACGGGGAGCTGTTTTTT	CASSLSGHGELFF
TRBV5-1	TRBD1	TRBJ2-5	-	TGCGCCAGCAGCTTGGCACTACAGGGGGCCAAAGAGACCCAGTACTTC	CASSLALQGAKETQYF
TRBV19	TRBD1	TRBJ1-6	once	TGTGCCAGTAGTCCAGACAGGGGGAATTCACCCCTCCACTTT	CASSPDRGNSPLHF
TRBV6-4	-	TRBJ1-4	-	TGTGCCAGCAGTGAGGAGCGCGGCGAAAAACTGTTTTTT	CASSEERGEKLFF
TRBV19	TRBD1	TRBJ1-5	-	TGTGCCAGTAGTATTTTGGAGACAGGGGTATTTCAGCCCCAGCATTTT	CASSILETGVFQPQHF